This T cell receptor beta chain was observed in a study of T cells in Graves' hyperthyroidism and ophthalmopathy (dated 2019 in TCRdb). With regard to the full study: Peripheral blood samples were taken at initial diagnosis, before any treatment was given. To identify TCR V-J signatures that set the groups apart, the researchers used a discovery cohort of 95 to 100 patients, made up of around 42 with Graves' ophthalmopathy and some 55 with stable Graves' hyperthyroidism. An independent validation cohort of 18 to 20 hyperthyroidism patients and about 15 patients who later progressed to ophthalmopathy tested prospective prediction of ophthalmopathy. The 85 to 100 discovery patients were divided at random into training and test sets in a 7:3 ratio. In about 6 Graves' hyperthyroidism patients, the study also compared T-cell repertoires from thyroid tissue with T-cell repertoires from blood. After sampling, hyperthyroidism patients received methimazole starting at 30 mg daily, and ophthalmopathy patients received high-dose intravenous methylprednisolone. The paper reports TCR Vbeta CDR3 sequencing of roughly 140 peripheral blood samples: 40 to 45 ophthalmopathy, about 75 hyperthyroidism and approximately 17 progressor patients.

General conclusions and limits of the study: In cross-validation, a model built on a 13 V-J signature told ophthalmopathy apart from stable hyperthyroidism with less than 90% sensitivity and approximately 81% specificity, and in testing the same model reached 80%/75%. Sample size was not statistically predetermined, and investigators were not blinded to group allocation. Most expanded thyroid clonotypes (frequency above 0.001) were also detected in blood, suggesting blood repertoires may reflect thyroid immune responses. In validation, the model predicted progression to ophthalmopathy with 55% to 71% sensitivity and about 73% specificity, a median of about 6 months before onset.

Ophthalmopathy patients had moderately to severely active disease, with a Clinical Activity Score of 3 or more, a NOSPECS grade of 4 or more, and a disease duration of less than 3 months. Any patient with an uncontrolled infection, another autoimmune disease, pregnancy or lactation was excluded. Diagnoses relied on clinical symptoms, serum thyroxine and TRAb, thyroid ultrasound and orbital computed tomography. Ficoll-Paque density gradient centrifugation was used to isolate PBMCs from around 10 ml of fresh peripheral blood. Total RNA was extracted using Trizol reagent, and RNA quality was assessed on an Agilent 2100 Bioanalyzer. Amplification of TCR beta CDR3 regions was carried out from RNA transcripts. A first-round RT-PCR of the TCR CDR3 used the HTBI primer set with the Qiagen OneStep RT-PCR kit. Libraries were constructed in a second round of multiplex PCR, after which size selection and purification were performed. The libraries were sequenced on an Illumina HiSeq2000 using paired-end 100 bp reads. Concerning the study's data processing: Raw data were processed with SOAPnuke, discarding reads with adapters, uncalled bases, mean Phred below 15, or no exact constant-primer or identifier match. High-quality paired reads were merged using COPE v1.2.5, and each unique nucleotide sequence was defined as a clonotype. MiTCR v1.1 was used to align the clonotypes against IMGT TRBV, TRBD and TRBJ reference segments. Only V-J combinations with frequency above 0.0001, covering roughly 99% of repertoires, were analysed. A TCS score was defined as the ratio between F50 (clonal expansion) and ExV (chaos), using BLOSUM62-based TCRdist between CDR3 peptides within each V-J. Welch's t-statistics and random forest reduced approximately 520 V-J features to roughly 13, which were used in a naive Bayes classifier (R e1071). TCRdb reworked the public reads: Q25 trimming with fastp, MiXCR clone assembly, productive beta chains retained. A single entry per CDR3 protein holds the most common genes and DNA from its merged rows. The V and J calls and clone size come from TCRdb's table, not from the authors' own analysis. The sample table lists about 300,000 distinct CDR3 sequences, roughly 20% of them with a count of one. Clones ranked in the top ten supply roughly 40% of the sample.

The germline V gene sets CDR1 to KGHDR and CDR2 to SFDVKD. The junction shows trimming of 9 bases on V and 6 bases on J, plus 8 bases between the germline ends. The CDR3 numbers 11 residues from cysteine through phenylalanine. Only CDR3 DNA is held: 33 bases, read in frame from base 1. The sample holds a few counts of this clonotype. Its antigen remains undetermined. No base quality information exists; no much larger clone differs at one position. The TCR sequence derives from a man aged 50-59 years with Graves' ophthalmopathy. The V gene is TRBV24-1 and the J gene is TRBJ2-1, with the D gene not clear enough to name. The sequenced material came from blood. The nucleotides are TGTGCCACCTCGTTCCTCAATGAGCAGTTCTTC. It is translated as CATSFLNEQFF.